A selection of T cell receptor beta chains follows, all from one sample in a study of T cells in Graves' hyperthyroidism and ophthalmopathy. TCRdb itself ran the multiplex PCR reads through MiXCR, one entry per CDR3 protein. The table includes about 420,000 distinct CDR3 sequences, roughly 13% detected once. Sample: blood. These receptors came from a woman between 18 and 30 years old with Graves' hyperthyroidism. Both conserved end residues are part of each CDR3. A D gene is named only where the DNA matches it firmly. Some rows mark clone size as missing; the rest say once, few, many or name a class of expanded clone.

j_gene	d_gene	abundance	v_gene	CDR3nt	CDR3aa
TRBJ2-7	TRBD1	many	TRBV6-1	TGTGCCAGCATCCTACTAGGGACAGGGTCCTACGAGCAGTACTTC	CASILLGTGSYEQYF
TRBJ2-2	.	.	TRBV18	TGTGCCAGCTCACCAGGACTGGCGAGCACCGGGGAGCTGTTTTTT	CASSPGLASTGELFF
TRBJ2-2	.	many	TRBV6-1	TGTGCCAGCAGTGAGGACCGGCCCGGGGAGCTGTTTTTT	CASSEDRPGELFF
TRBJ1-5	TRBD1	many	TRBV20-1	TGCAGTGCTAGACGTGGAGGGGGCATTGGTAGTGATCAGCCCCAGCATTTT	CSARRGGGIGSDQPQHF
TRBJ2-7	.	many	TRBV7-2	TGTGCCAGCAGCCCGCCGGGAGTTAGCTACGAGCAGTACTTC	CASSPPGVSYEQYF
TRBJ2-7	.	many	TRBV7-9	TGTGCCAGCAGCAGTACGGGACACTTGATCTCCTACGAGCAGTACTTC	CASSSTGHLISYEQYF
TRBJ1-1	.	many	TRBV5-1	TGCGCCAGCAGCTTGACAAGGGGCACGGCTGAAGCTTTCTTT	CASSLTRGTAEAFF
TRBJ2-3	.	many	TRBV27	TGTGCCAGCAGTTGGATACCTAGCACAGATACGCAGTATTTT	CASSWIPSTDTQYF
TRBJ1-2	.	many	TRBV28	TGTGCCAGCAGGGGTTGGCCCACTAACTATGGCTACACCTTC	CASRGWPTNYGYTF
TRBJ1-1	.	.	TRBV5-6	TGTGCCAGCAGCGGGGACTTCGGGCAGAACACTGAAGCTTTCTTT	CASSGDFGQNTEAFF
TRBJ2-7	.	.	TRBV29-1	TGCAGCGTTGGGGGGGGCGACTACGAGCAGTACTTC	CSVGGGDYEQYF
TRBJ2-7	TRBD1	.	TRBV7-9	TGTGCCACGAGGGGGGACAGGGGGGCGTACGAGCAGTACTTC	CATRGDRGAYEQYF
TRBJ2-2	TRBD2	many	TRBV20-1	TGCAGTGCTAGAATAGCGGGTAGAGACACCGGGGAGCTGTTTTTT	CSARIAGRDTGELFF
TRBJ1-2	.	.	TRBV29-1	TGCAGCGTTGAGGGAACAGGGAAGGCTAACTATGGCTACACCTTC	CSVEGTGKANYGYTF
TRBJ1-2	.	.	TRBV11-2	TGTGCCAGCAGCTTAGTGGGGGGGTACAACTATGGCTACACCTTC	CASSLVGGYNYGYTF
TRBJ2-1	.	.	TRBV6-1	TGTGCCAGCACCCCTAATGATGGCGGATACAATGAGCAGTTCTTC	CASTPNDGGYNEQFF
TRBJ1-1	.	.	TRBV7-3	TGTGCCAGCAGCTTAATGTTGGGCACTGAAGCTTTCTTT	CASSLMLGTEAFF
TRBJ1-3	.	.	TRBV5-6	TGTGCCAGCAGCTTGAACGTCGTGCTCTCTGGAAACACCATATATTTT	CASSLNVVLSGNTIYF
TRBJ2-7	.	many	TRBV5-1	TGCGCCAGCAGCTTGCTGAGGAACTCCTACGAGCAGTACTTC	CASSLLRNSYEQYF
TRBJ1-2	.	many	TRBV29-1	TGCAGCGTTGAAGTGGCAGGGAGGCATGGCTACACCTTC	CSVEVAGRHGYTF
TRBJ1-5	.	many	TRBV10-2	TGCGCCAGCAGTGAGTCACCGATCGGAGTCCAGGTGGGGCAGCCCCAGCATTTT	CASSESPIGVQVGQPQHF
TRBJ2-3	.	many	TRBV2	TGTGCCAGCAGTCGAGAGTCAGGTCGCACAGATACGCAGTATTTT	CASSRESGRTDTQYF
TRBJ2-7	.	many	TRBV7-8	TGTGCCAGCAGCTTATCCCAAAACTCCTACGAGCAGTACTTC	CASSLSQNSYEQYF